What follows are 12 T cell receptor beta chains derived from one specimen sequenced in a study of cytomegalovirus exposure and HLA in healthy donors. The PCR used 60 Vbeta and 13 Jbeta primers. Clones were read by immunoSEQ multiplex PCR, and TCRdb kept only the in-frame ones, dropping some. The repertoire holds approximately 110,000 clones, with about three quarters as singletons. Sequencing used PBMCs. Receptors were obtained from a man aged 50 to 60 in good health and CMV-seronegative.

The count of this clone is one. The V gene is TRBV5-5, the J gene TRBJ1-2, with TRBD1 as a possible D gene (6 bases). This CDR3 has 14 residues. Deletions cut 0 bases from V and 7 bases from J, with 13 bases between. In germline, CDR1 is SGHKS, CDR2 YYEKEE (reference sequence). CDR3 sequence reads: CASSLDPGGAGYTF. CDR3 bases: TGTGCCAGCAGCTTGGACCCCGGGGGGGCTGGCTACACCTTC.

The CDR3: CASSPRGWNTEAFF. CDR3 coding DNA: TGTGCCAGCTCACCCAGAGGTTGGAACACTGAAGCTTTCTTT. This rearrangement joins TRBV18 to TRBJ1-1; unclear D gene. The CDR3 loop spans 14 amino acids. V was shortened by 3 bases and J by 1 base, with 9 bases between the two germline ends. Germline V CDR1 and CDR2: KGHSH, LQKENI.

This clone was counted a few times. The chain carries TRBV5-6 and TRBJ2-1, with 8 bases fitting TRBD2. J gave up 4 bases and V 1 base, and 7 bases lay outside the gene matches. Germline V gene lookup returns CDR1 SGHDT and CDR2 YYEEEE. The CDR3 has 16 amino acids. CDR3 region: CASSLTTSGGYNEQFF. The CDR3 region has the DNA TGTGCCAGCAGCTTGACCACCAGCGGGGGTTACAATGAGCAGTTCTTC.

This sequence joins TRBV5-1 and TRBJ2-1; 7 positions agree with TRBD2. With V trimmed by 0 bases and J by 0 bases, 3 bases remained unmatched. Germline values: CDR1 SGHRS, CDR2 YFSETQ. This CDR3 comprises 16 residues. For the CDR3, the DNA is TGCGCCAGCAGCTTGGGGGGCGGGAGCTCCTACAATGAGCAGTTCTTC. It codes for CASSLGGGSSYNEQFF.

This clone has just a few counts. The V call is TRBV5-4, the J call TRBJ1-6; the match to TRBD1 covers 11 bases. This CDR3 comprises 18 residues. Germline CDR1 is SGHNT and CDR2 is YYREEE (reference sequence). Germline trimming cut 3 bases from V and 0 bases from J; bases unmatched to any gene: 5. Here the CDR3 DNA reads TGTGCCAGCAGCTCGGGACAGGGGGGTGGCTCCTATAATTCACCCCTCCACTTT. Translating it yields CASSSGQGGGSYNSPLHF.

This clone turned up a few times. The V and J genes are TRBV6-1 and TRBJ1-4; no firm D call. The germline V gene has CDR1 MNHNS and CDR2 SASEGT. The V and J ends lost 9 bases and 2 bases respectively, with 13 bases between them. The CDR3 loop spans 14 amino acids. The CDR3 here is CASKKAGTNEKLFF. The CDR3 DNA reads TGTGCCAGTAAGAAGGCGGGGACTAATGAAAAACTGTTTTTT.

The CDR3 DNA is TGCGCCAGCAGCCAGACAGCTCTCCTTGGAAACACCATATATTTT. Protein: CASSQTALLGNTIYF. The chain recombines TRBV4-1 with TRBJ1-3; D perhaps matches TRBD1 (5 bases). Germline V gives CDR1 MGHRA, CDR2 YSYEKL. The CDR3 spans 15 residues. V lost 3 bases and J 3 bases, leaving 12 bases between the germline ends.

CDR3 DNA: TGTGCCAGCAGCTTAAGGGGCCAGGGGGATAATGAAAAACTGTTTTTT. Residues: CASSLRGQGDNEKLFF. V is TRBV13 and J is TRBJ1-4; TRBD1 aligns across 7 bases. After removal of 2 bases from V and 4 bases from J, the junction contained 7 bases not matched to a gene. The germline CDR1 and CDR2 sequences are PRHDT and FYEKMQ (reference sequence). The CDR3 is made up of 16 amino acids.

V gene TRBV7-6 combines with J gene TRBJ1-5; weak D call: TRBD1 (6 bases). Germline CDR1 and CDR2: SGHVS and FNYEAQ. The CDR3 runs to 17 residues. V was cut by 5 bases and J by 0 bases, with 17 bases left in between. The CDR3 DNA reads as TGTGCCAGCAGCCCAATACCGGACAGCTATAGCAATCAGCCCCAGCATTTT. This sequence encodes CASSPIPDSYSNQPQHF.

This clone was detected a few times. The genes are TRBV7-8 and TRBJ2-7, with 8 bases matching TRBD1. The CDR3 has 14 amino acids. Looked up from germline, CDR1 is SGHVS and CDR2 is FQNEAQ. Losses at the gene ends were 4 bases for V and 4 bases for J; bases not matched to a gene: 6. Here the CDR3 reads CASSSTGGEYEQYF. The DNA of the CDR3 is TGTGCCAGCAGCTCCACAGGGGGAGAATACGAGCAGTACTTC.

The chain couples TRBV7-6 to TRBJ1-6; no clear D. The germline V and J ends were trimmed by 4 bases and 9 bases, with 7 bases remaining between them. This CDR3 comprises 12 residues. The germline CDR1 and CDR2 sequences are SGHVS and FNYEAQ. CDR3 nucleotide sequence: TGTGCCAGCAGCTCCGAGGGTTCACCCCTCCACTTT. As protein: CASSSEGSPLHF. Together with reference TRBV7-6 and TRBJ1-6, the CDR3 gives the full variable domain: GAGVSQSPRYKVTKRGQDVALRCDPISGHVSLYWYRQALGQGPEFLTYFNYEAQQDKSGLPNDRFSAERPEGSISTLTIQRTEQRDSAMYRCASSSEGSPLHFGNGTRLTVT.

The chain joins TRBV5-4 to TRBJ2-7, with D maybe TRBD2 (6 bases). The V and J ends lost 3 bases and 5 bases respectively, with 12 bases between them. Germline loops: CDR1 SGHNT, CDR2 YYREEE (reference sequence). The CDR3 is made up of 13 amino acids. This CDR3 reads CASSSLAADEQYF. The CDR3 DNA follows: TGTGCCAGCAGCTCCTTAGCGGCGGACGAGCAGTACTTC.